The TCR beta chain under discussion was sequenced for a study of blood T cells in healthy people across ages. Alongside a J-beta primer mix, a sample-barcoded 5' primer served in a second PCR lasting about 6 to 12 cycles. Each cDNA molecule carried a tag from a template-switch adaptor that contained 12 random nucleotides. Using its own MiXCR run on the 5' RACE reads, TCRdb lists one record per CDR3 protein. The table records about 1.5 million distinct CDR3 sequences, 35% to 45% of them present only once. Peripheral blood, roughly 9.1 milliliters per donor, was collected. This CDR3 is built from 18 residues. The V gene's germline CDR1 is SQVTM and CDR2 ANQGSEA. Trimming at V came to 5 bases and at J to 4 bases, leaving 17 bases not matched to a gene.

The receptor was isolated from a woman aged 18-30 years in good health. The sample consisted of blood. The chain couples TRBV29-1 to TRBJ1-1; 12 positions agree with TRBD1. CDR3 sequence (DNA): TGCAGCGTTATAGGGACAGGGGGCCCTTTGGGGGCGGTCACTGAAGCTTTCTTT. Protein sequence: CSVIGTGGPLGAVTEAFF.